Below are 21 T cell receptor beta chains sequenced from a single sample in a study of blood T cells in healthy people across ages. A second roughly 6 to 11 cycle PCR used barcoded and J-beta primers. One entry per CDR3 protein results from TCRdb running MiXCR on the 5' RACE reads. The table records about 640,000 distinct CDR3 sequences, roughly three fifths of them present only once. Sequences were obtained from blood. The receptor set was obtained from a man aged 55 to 70 in good health.

Details on this clonotype: Possible read error: a much larger clone is one base away. V usage is TRBV20-1 and J usage is TRBJ2-7; D is possibly TRBD2 (6 bases). Germline V gives CDR1 DFQATT, CDR2 SNEGSKA (reference sequence). This CDR3 spans 14 amino acids. Deletions cut 0 bases from V and 7 bases from J, with 16 bases between. This CDR3 reads CSARDTAGLNEQYF. The CDR3 DNA reads TGCAGTGCTAGAGACACGGCGGGGTTGAATGAGCAGTACTTC.

J is TRBJ2-6 and V is TRBV12-3 or TRBV12-4; D is unclear. Deletions cut 5 bases from V and 1 base from J, with 6 bases between. The CDR3 spans 14 residues. Written as DNA, the CDR3 is TGTGCCAGCAGTACTCCGTCTGGGGCCAACGTCCTGACTTTC. Its protein is CASSTPSGANVLTF.

The CDR3 coding sequence is TGTGCCAGTAGACGGACAGGGGCTATGCCCCTCCACTTT. Translating it yields CASRRTGAMPLHF. The chain couples TRBV12-3 or TRBV12-4 to TRBJ1-6, with 9 bases identical to TRBD1. CDR3 size: 13 residues. The V and J ends lost 9 bases and 13 bases, in that order; junction bases with no gene match: 10.

The V call is TRBV9, the J call TRBJ2-1; 8 positions match TRBD2. Trimming cost V 3 bases and J 9 bases; bases outside gene matches: 8. This CDR3 contains 14 residues. Germline CDR1 is SGDLS and CDR2 is YYNGEE. CDR3 amino acids: CASSGNGGAREQFF. CDR3 nucleotide sequence: TGTGCCAGCAGCGGAAACGGGGGGGCGCGTGAGCAGTTCTTC.

The rearrangement joins TRBV29-1 to TRBJ2-7; D gene uncertain. The germline CDR1 and CDR2 sequences are SQVTM and ANQGSEA. The ends were cut back, 6 bases at V and 0 bases at J, with 6 bases in the middle. This CDR3 comprises 11 residues. The CDR3, as DNA: TGCAGCGTAGGGTACTCCTACGAGCAGTACTTC. Translated: CSVGYSYEQYF.

This sequence joins TRBV5-1 and TRBJ2-5; 9 bases are shared with TRBD2. Germline V gives CDR1 SGHRS, CDR2 YFSETQ. V shed 4 bases and J 3 bases; nucleotides not matched to a gene: 10. The CDR3 totals 16 residues. DNA for the CDR3: TGCGCCAGCAGCCATCCGCGGCGGGGGGGCGAAGAGACCCAGTACTTC. It encodes CASSHPRRGGEETQYF.

J is TRBJ2-1 and V is TRBV20-1; 7 positions agree with TRBD2. V gave up 2 bases and J gave up 3 bases; unmatched junction bases: 1. Germline V gene data show CDR1 as DFQATT and CDR2 as SNEGSKA (reference sequence). This CDR3 has 13 residues. The CDR3 nucleotides are TGCAGTGCTAGACCGGGGGGCTACAATGAGCAGTTCTTC. Translation: CSARPGGYNEQFF.

This clonotype was found a few times. This chain connects TRBV2 to TRBJ2-5; D is perhaps TRBD1 (6 bases). Germline-derived CDR1 and CDR2 are SNHLY and FYNNEI. Trimming pared 2 bases from V and 3 bases from J, leaving 13 bases between. This CDR3 has 15 amino acids. CDR3 coding DNA: TGTGCCAGCAGTGAAACTCGGACAGTTAAAGAGACCCAGTACTTC. Protein sequence: CASSETRTVKETQYF.

The V gene is TRBV5-1, the J gene TRBJ2-3, with D perhaps TRBD2 (5 bases). Looked up from germline, CDR1 is SGHRS and CDR2 is YFSETQ. The CDR3 totals 13 residues. With 4 bases removed from V and 6 bases from J, the gap between germline ends came to 12 bases. The CDR3 loop reads CASSTQVADTQYF. CDR3 in DNA: TGCGCCAGCAGCACCCAGGTAGCGGATACGCAGTATTTT.

The genes are TRBV12-3 or TRBV12-4 and TRBJ2-3; 8 nucleotides agree with TRBD2. The J segment lost 1 base and the V segment lost 5 bases, leaving 11 bases of the junction unmatched. The CDR3 is made up of 17 amino acids. The CDR3 protein is CASSHGLLSGGTDTQYF. CDR3 DNA sequence: TGTGCCAGCAGTCACGGCCTCCTTAGCGGGGGCACAGATACGCAGTATTTT.

The rearrangement uses TRBV7-9 and TRBJ2-7; TRBD2 is a possible D gene (6 bases). The CDR3 extends over 13 amino acids. The germline gives CDR1 SEHNR, CDR2 FQNEAQ (reference sequence). Trimming cost V 5 bases and J 6 bases, with 14 bases left between them. DNA of the CDR3: TGTGCCAGCAGCGTAGAGGGGAGGTCCGAGCAGTACTTC. It codes for CASSVEGRSEQYF.

V is TRBV4-1 and J is TRBJ2-1; TRBD1 or TRBD2 may be the D gene (5 bases each). In germline, CDR1 is MGHRA, CDR2 YSYEKL. This CDR3 is 16 amino acids long. V was pared by 4 bases and J by 2 bases, with 15 bases between. This CDR3 is CASSPRDRGPYNEQFF. In DNA, the CDR3 is TGCGCCAGCAGCCCCAGGGATCGGGGACCCTACAATGAGCAGTTCTTC.

The V and J genes are TRBV28 and TRBJ2-7, with 12 nucleotides matching TRBD2. In germline, CDR1 is MDHEN, CDR2 SYDVKM. V shed 3 bases, J shed 10 bases, and the junction held 10 bases outside the gene matches. The CDR3 has 15 amino acids. Written as DNA, the CDR3 is TGTGCCAGCAGTTTGACTAGCGGGGGCCCAGGAACCCAGTACTTC. Translation: CASSLTSGGPGTQYF.

The rearrangement joins TRBV9 to TRBJ2-7; 11 positions match TRBD1. The J call may be mistaken, given a closer DNA end match to TRBJ2-4. The CDR3 extends over 14 amino acids. The germline V gene encodes CDR1 SGDLS and CDR2 YYNGEE. CDR3 DNA: TGTGCCAGCAGCGTCGGGACAGGGGGAAACATTCAGTACTTC. Its protein product is CASSVGTGGNIQYF.

This clonotype has just a few counts. The V call is TRBV29-1, the J call TRBJ2-1, with D hard to call. The CDR3 totals 15 residues. The V gene lost 0 bases and the J gene lost 0 bases, with 9 bases spanning the gap. Germline values: CDR1 SQVTM, CDR2 ANQGSEA. The DNA for the CDR3 is TGCAGCGTTGAAGAGGTACCCAGCTCCTACAATGAGCAGTTCTTC. Translating it yields CSVEEVPSSYNEQFF.

The gene calls are TRBV12-3 or TRBV12-4 and TRBJ2-3; TRBD1 matches at 9 bases. The V segment lost 3 bases and the J segment 2 bases; nucleotides outside the gene matches: 9. The CDR3 has 17 residues. DNA for the CDR3: TGTGCCAGCAGTTTCTGGGGGGGACAGGGATTCACAGATACGCAGTATTTT. Translating gives CASSFWGGQGFTDTQYF.

The CDR3 reads CASTAGGNEQFF. CDR3 DNA sequence: TGTGCCAGCACGGCAGGGGGCAATGAGCAGTTCTTC. The chain links TRBV28 to TRBJ2-1; TRBD1 aligns across 7 bases. Germline assignment: CDR1 MDHEN and CDR2 SYDVKM. The CDR3 loop spans 12 amino acids. The J segment lost 6 bases and the V segment lost 7 bases, leaving 3 bases of the junction unmatched.

The J gene is TRBJ2-6, the V gene TRBV6-5; TRBD1 might be the D (5 bases). Germline CDR1 MNHEY, CDR2 SVGAGI. This CDR3 region has 15 residues. Trimming pared 8 bases from V and 4 bases from J, leaving 15 bases between. CDR3 sequence (DNA): TGTGCCAGCGCACCCAGGGCAGACGGGGCCAACGTCCTGACTTTC. This codes for CASAPRADGANVLTF.

This chain joins TRBV7-9 and TRBJ2-5, with D possibly TRBD2 on 7 matching bases. The CDR3 sequence is 18 residues long. Germline V lookup: CDR1 SEHNR, CDR2 FQNEAQ (reference sequence). The V end was cut by 5 bases, the J end by 5 bases, with 27 bases between. This CDR3 reads CASSRELQGTRTRETQYF. In DNA, the CDR3 is TGTGCCAGCAGCCGCGAGTTACAGGGTACACGGACTAGGGAGACCCAGTACTTC.

This clonotype has just a few counts. The genes are TRBV7-2 and TRBJ2-2; 7 bases are shared with TRBD1. The CDR3 runs to 15 residues. The germline V gene encodes CDR1 SGHTA and CDR2 FQGNSA. The trim removed 5 bases at V and 2 bases at J, leaving 5 bases unmatched. The CDR3 is CASSVQGLNTGELFF. In DNA form, the CDR3 reads TGTGCCAGCAGCGTACAGGGGCTTAACACCGGGGAGCTGTTTTTT.

The gene calls are TRBV5-1 and TRBJ2-4, with 12 bases matching TRBD2. V gave up 0 bases and J gave up 6 bases; unmatched junction bases: 4. Germline V lookup: CDR1 SGHRS, CDR2 YFSETQ. CDR3 length: 16 residues. CDR3 in amino acids: CASSLETSGGLNIQYF. CDR3 DNA: TGCGCCAGCAGCTTGGAGACTAGCGGGGGTCTAAACATTCAGTACTTC.